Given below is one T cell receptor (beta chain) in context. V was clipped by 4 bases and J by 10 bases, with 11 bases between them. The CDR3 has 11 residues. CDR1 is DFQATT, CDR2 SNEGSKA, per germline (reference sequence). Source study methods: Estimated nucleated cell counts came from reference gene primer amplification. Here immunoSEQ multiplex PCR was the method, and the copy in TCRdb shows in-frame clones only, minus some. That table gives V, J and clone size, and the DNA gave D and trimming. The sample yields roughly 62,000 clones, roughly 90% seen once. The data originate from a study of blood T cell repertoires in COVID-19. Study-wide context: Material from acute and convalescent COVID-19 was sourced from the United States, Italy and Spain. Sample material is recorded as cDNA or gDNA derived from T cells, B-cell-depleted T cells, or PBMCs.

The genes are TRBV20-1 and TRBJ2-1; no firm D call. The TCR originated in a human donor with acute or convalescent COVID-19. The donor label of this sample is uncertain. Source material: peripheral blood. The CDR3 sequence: CSATPAVEQFF. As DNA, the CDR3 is TGCAGTGCTACCCCGGCGGTGGAGCAGTTCTTC.